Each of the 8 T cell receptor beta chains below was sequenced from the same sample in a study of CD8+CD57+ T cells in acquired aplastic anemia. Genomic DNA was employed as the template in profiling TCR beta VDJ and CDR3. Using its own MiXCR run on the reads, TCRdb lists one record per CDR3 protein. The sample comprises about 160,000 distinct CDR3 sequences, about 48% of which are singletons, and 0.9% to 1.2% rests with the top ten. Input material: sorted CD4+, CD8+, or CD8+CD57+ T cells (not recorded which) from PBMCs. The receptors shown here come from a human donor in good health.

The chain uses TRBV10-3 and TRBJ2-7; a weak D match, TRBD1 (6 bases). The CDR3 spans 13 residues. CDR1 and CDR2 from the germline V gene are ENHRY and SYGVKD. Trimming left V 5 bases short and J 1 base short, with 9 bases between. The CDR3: CAISRQESYEQYF. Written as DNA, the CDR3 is TGTGCCATCAGTCGACAGGAGTCCTACGAGCAGTACTTC.

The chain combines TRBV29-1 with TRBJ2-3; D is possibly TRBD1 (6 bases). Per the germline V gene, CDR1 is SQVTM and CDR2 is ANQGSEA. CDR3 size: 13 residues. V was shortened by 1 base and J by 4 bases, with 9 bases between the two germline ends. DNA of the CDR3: TGCAGCGTTGAAGGAGGGGGTGCAGATACGCAGTATTTT. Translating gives CSVEGGGADTQYF.

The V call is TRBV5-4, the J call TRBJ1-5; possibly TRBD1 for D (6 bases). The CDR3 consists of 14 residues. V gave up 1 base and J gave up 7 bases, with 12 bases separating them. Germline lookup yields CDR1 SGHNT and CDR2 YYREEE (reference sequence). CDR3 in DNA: TGTGCCAGCAGCTTGTGGGGGCGGGGCCAGCCCCAGCATTTT. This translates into CASSLWGRGQPQHF.

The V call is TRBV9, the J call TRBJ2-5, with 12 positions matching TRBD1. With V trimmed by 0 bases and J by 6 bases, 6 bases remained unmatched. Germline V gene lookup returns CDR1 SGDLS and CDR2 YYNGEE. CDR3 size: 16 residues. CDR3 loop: CASSVVGTGGTKTQYF. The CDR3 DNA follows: TGTGCCAGCAGCGTAGTCGGGACAGGGGGCACGAAGACCCAGTACTTC.

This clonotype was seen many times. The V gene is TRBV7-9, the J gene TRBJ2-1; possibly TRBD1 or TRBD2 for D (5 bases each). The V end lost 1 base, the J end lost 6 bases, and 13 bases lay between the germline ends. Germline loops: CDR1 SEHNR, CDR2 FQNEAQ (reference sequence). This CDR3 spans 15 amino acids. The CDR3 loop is CASSLVGGIPNEQFF. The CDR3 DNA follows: TGTGCCAGCAGCTTAGTTGGGGGTATCCCCAATGAGCAGTTCTTC.

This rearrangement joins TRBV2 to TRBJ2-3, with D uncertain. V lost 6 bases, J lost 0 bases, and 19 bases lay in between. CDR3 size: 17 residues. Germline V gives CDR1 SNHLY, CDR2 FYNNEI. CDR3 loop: CASRDGRSTASTDTQYF. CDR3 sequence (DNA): TGTGCCAGCAGGGATGGACGGTCTACTGCTAGCACAGATACGCAGTATTTT.

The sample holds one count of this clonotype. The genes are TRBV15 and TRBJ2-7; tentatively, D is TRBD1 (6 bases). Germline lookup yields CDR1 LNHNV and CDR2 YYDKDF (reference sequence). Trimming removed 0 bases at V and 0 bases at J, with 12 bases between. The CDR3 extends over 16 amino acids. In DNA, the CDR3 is TGTGCCACCAGCAGAGATAAGCAGGGGCTCTCCTACGAGCAGTACTTC. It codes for CATSRDKQGLSYEQYF.

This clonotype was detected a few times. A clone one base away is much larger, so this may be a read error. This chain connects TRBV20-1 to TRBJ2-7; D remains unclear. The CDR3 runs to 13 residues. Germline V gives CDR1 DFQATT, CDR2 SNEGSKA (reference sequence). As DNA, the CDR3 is TGCAGTGCTAGCAGATTGGGCAACTACGATCAGTACTTC. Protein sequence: CSASRLGNYDQYF.